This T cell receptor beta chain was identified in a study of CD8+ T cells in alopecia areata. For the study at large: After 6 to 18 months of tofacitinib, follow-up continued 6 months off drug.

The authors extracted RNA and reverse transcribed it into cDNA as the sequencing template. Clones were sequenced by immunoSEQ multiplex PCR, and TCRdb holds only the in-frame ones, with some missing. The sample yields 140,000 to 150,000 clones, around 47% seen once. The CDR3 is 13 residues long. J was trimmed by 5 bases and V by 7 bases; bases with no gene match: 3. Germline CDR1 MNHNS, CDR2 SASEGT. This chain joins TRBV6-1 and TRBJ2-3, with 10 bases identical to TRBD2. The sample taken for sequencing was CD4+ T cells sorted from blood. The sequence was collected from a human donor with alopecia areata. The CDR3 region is CASNPSGRDTQYF. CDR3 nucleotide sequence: TGTGCCAGCAATCCTAGCGGGAGAGATACGCAGTATTTT.